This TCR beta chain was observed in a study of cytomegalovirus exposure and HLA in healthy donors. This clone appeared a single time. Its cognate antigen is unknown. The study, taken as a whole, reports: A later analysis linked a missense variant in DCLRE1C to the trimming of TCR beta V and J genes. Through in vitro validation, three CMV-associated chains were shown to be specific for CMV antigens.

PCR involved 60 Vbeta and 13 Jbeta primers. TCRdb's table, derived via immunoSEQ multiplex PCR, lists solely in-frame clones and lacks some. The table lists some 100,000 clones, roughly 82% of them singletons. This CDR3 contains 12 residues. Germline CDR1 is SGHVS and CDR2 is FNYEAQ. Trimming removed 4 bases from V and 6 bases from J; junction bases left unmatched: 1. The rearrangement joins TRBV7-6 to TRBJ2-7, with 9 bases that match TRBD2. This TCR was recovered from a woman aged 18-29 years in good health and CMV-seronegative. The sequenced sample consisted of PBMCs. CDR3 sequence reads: CASSSSGIEQYF. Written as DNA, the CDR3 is TGTGCCAGCAGCTCTAGCGGGATCGAGCAGTACTTC.